Included here is one T cell receptor beta chain sequence, with context. Germline CDR1 is MGHRA and CDR2 is YSYEKL. Trimming removed 4 bases from V and 4 bases from J; junction bases left unmatched: 7. This CDR3 is built from 16 residues. The data derive from a study of cytotoxic CD8 clonotypes in ibrutinib-treated CLL. Across the whole study: A median approximately 12 months of treatment, range 6 to 36, preceded the collection of response samples. Among the samples, the mean was about 270,000 productive templates and 75,000 to 95,000 productive rearrangements.

Extraction of around 2 micrograms of genomic DNA from cryopreserved PBMCs supplied material for TCR beta libraries. Profiled with immunoSEQ multiplex PCR; TCRdb holds only in-frame clones, not every one. The table lists about 200,000 clones, over 65% of them singletons. Sequences were derived from PBMCs, sampled after 12 months of ibrutinib treatment. The chain carries TRBV4-1 and TRBJ2-5, with 12 bases lining up with TRBD1. The origin of this receptor is a human donor with chronic lymphocytic leukemia. CDR3 sequence: CASSRRDRGPGETQYF. CDR3 sequence (DNA): TGCGCCAGCAGCCGCCGGGACAGGGGGCCAGGAGAGACCCAGTACTTC.